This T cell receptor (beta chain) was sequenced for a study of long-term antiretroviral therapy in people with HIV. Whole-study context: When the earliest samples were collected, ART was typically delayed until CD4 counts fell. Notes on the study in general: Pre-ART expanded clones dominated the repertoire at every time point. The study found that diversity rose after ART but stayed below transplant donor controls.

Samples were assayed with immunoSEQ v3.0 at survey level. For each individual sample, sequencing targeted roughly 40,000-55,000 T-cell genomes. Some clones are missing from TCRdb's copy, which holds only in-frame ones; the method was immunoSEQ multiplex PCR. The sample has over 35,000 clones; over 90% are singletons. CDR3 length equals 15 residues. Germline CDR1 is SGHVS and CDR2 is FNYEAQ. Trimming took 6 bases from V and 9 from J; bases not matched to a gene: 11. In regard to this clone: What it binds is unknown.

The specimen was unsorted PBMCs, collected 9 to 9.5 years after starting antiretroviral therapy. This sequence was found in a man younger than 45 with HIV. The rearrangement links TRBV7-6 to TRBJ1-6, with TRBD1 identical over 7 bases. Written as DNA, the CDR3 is TGTGCCAGCAGACTTCAGGGGGTCGGCGGTTCACCCCTCCACTTT. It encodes CASRLQGVGGSPLHF.